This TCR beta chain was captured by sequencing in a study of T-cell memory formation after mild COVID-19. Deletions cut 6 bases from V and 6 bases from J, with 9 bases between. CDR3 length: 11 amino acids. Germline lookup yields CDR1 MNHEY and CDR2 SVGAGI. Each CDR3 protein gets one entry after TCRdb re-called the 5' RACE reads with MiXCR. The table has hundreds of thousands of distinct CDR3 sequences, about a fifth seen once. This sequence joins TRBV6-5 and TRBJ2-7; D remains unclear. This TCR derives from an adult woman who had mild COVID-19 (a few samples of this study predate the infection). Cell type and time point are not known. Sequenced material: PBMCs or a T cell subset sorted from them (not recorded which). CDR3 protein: CASRSIFEQYF. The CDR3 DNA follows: TGTGCCAGCAGATCAATTTTCGAGCAGTACTTC.